A single sample is the source of the 24 T cell receptor beta chains below, sequenced in a study of CD8 T cells in Susac syndrome. Reverse transcription of roughly 0.45 to 1 ug RNA was performed with random hexamers. TCRdb reprocessed the immunoSEQ multiplex PCR reads with MiXCR, giving one entry per CDR3 protein. This table has fewer than 90,000 distinct CDR3 sequences, over 85% appearing once. The sequenced material came from CD8+ T cells from PBMCs. These receptors were obtained from a human donor with Susac syndrome.

The chain couples TRBV27 to TRBJ2-3; 8 positions agree with TRBD1. J gave up 1 base and V 6 bases, and 3 bases lay outside the gene matches. The CDR3 totals 14 residues. The germline gives CDR1 MNHEY, CDR2 SMNVEV (reference sequence). CDR3 nucleotide sequence: TGTGCCAGCAGGACGGGACAGGGCACAGATACGCAGTATTTT. The encoded protein is CASRTGQGTDTQYF.

This clonotype was observed once. The chain carries TRBV7-9 and TRBJ2-5; 8 bases are a match to TRBD2. Unmatched junction bases numbered 10, after V lost 7 bases and J lost 3 bases. Looked up from germline, CDR1 is SEHNR and CDR2 is FQNEAQ (reference sequence). The CDR3 consists of 15 residues. The CDR3 protein is CASTPPGGDEETQYF. The CDR3 bases are TGTGCCAGCACCCCACCGGGAGGGGACGAAGAGACCCAGTACTTC.

The chain employs TRBV19 and TRBJ2-5; D is perhaps TRBD1 (7 bases). Germline assignment: CDR1 LNHDA and CDR2 SQIVND (reference sequence). V was trimmed by 6 bases and J by 3 bases, leaving 11 bases between them. CDR3 size: 13 residues. This CDR3 reads CASSAGQKETQYF. The CDR3, as DNA: TGTGCCAGTAGCGCGGGACAGAAAGAGACCCAGTACTTC.

The rearrangement joins TRBV30 to TRBJ2-1; 8 positions agree with TRBD2. Germline V gene lookup returns CDR1 GTSNPN and CDR2 SVGIG (reference sequence). V lost 5 bases, J lost 7 bases, and 7 bases stayed unmatched. The CDR3 has 13 residues. The DNA for the CDR3 is TGTGCCTGGGCTAGCGGGTTGGAGAATGAGCAGTTCTTC. As protein: CAWASGLENEQFF.

This sequence joins TRBV28 and TRBJ2-5; D unclear. This CDR3 spans 17 amino acids. CDR1 MDHEN and CDR2 SYDVKM come from the germline V gene. Trimming left V 5 bases short and J 6 bases short, with 25 bases between. The CDR3 loop is CASSITAETLIRKTQYF. CDR3 sequence (DNA): TGTGCCAGCAGTATCACGGCGGAGACCCTGATAAGGAAGACCCAGTACTTC.

The chain uses TRBV15 and TRBJ1-1, with D perhaps matching TRBD1 (6 bases). The V gene lost 0 bases and the J gene lost 4 bases, with 15 bases spanning the gap. CDR3 length equals 16 residues. Germline assignment: CDR1 LNHNV and CDR2 YYDKDF (reference sequence). The CDR3 DNA reads as TGTGCCACCAGCAGAGAACGAGGGGGATTGGGCACTGAAGCTTTCTTT. Protein: CATSRERGGLGTEAFF.

The chain recombines TRBV19 with TRBJ2-1; 9 bases line up with TRBD1. V was clipped by 3 bases and J by 4 bases; unmatched bases: 7. The CDR3 is made up of 16 amino acids. Germline lookup yields CDR1 LNHDA and CDR2 SQIVND (reference sequence). CDR3 coding DNA: TGTGCCAGTAGTATTTCCGGGACAGGGTGGTACAATGAGCAGTTCTTC. Its protein product is CASSISGTGWYNEQFF.

V usage is TRBV2 and J usage is TRBJ2-1; 9 bases are shared with TRBD2. The germline gives CDR1 SNHLY, CDR2 FYNNEI. The J segment lost 4 bases and the V segment lost 6 bases, leaving 4 bases of the junction unmatched. This CDR3 has 14 residues. The CDR3, as DNA: TGTGCCAGCAGAGCTAGCGGGGTTTACAATGAGCAGTTCTTC. Translating gives CASRASGVYNEQFF.

This clonotype was seen a single time. This chain uses TRBV29-1 with TRBJ1-2, with TRBD1 as a possible D gene (6 bases). The CDR3 contains 14 residues. Trimming cost V 5 bases and J 2 bases, with 15 bases left between them. Germline loops: CDR1 SQVTM, CDR2 ANQGSEA. The CDR3 DNA reads TGCAGCGTTCCCGTTACAGGGAGGAACTATGGCTACACCTTC. This encodes CSVPVTGRNYGYTF.

The chain has TRBV20-1 and TRBJ2-5, with TRBD2 matching 10 bases. Germline V gene sequence: CDR1 DFQATT, CDR2 SNEGSKA (reference sequence). The CDR3 runs to 16 residues. The J segment lost 3 bases and the V segment lost 6 bases, leaving 13 bases of the junction unmatched. The CDR3 here is CSAHPSGGAIEETQYF. Written as DNA, the CDR3 is TGCAGTGCCCACCCCAGCGGGGGGGCCATCGAAGAGACCCAGTACTTC.

The CDR3 reads CASSSGRSYEQYF. CDR3 bases: TGTGCCAGCAGTTCCGGACGCTCCTACGAGCAGTACTTC. This chain links TRBV6-6 with TRBJ2-7; D is uncertain. Per germline, CDR1 MNHNY and CDR2 SVGAGI (reference sequence). V was cut by 4 bases and J by 0 bases, with 7 bases left in between. The length of the CDR3 is 13 residues.

Notes on this clonotype: A junction boundary mismatches the germline segment, possibly from a read error. The V gene is TRBV5-6, the J gene TRBJ2-7; 9 bases agree with TRBD1. Germline-derived CDR1 and CDR2 are SGHDT and YYEEEE. The CDR3 is made up of 14 amino acids. The CDR3 sequence: CASNSGTGSYDQYF. CDR3 nucleotide sequence: TGTGCCAGCAACTCCGGGACAGGGTCCTACGACCAGTACTTC.

The J gene is TRBJ1-1, the V gene TRBV4-3; 9 positions agree with TRBD1. V dropped 2 bases and J dropped 7; count of bases not matched to a gene: 8. CDR3 length equals 15 residues. The germline V gene encodes CDR1 LGHNA and CDR2 YSLEER. The CDR3 DNA is TGCGCCAGCAGCCAATACGGGACAGGGATTGTTGAAGCTTTCTTT. Its translation is CASSQYGTGIVEAFF.

A word on this clonotype: The junction does not match germline at one end; this may be a read error. The chain has TRBV7-2 and TRBJ2-7; D might be TRBD2 (5 bases). Germline CDR1 is SGHTA and CDR2 is FQGNSA. The CDR3 extends over 13 amino acids. The DNA for the CDR3 is TGTGCCAGCAGCCTAGCAACCCCTCCCGAGCAGTACTTC. Translation gives CASSLATPPEQYF.

The chain combines TRBV12-3 or TRBV12-4 with TRBJ2-7; the match to TRBD2 covers 10 bases. J gave up 3 bases and V 8 bases, and 7 bases lay outside the gene matches. The CDR3 length is 14 residues. CDR3 sequence (DNA): TGTGCCAGCGCCAAACTAGCGGGAATCTACGAGCAGTACTTC. Its translation: CASAKLAGIYEQYF.

The chain carries TRBV12-5 and TRBJ2-2; D is possibly TRBD1 (6 bases). CDR1 and CDR2 from the germline V gene are LGHNT and FRNRAP. V was pared by 3 bases and J by 3 bases, with 14 bases between. This CDR3 spans 16 amino acids. This CDR3 is CASGFFRDTYTGELFF. CDR3 nucleotide sequence: TGTGCTAGTGGTTTTTTTCGGGACACCTACACCGGGGAGCTGTTTTTT.

This rearrangement joins TRBV21-1 to TRBJ2-3; the DNA was not compared with TRBD1, the D call given in the table. TRBV21-1 is tagged as a pseudogene. There are 16 residues in the CDR3. This CDR3 is CASSKAGGQDTDTQYF. The CDR3, as DNA: TGTGCCAGCAGCAAAGCGGGCGGACAGGACACAGATACGCAGTATTTT.

The chain has TRBV7-8 and TRBJ2-7; TRBD1 aligns across 9 bases. Looked up from germline, CDR1 is SGHVS and CDR2 is FQNEAQ. The CDR3 is 15 amino acids. The ends lost 4 bases at V and 4 bases at J; junction bases unmatched: 8. As DNA, the CDR3 is TGTGCCAGCAGCTCTCCAGGACAGGGGTGGTACGAGCAGTACTTC. Protein sequence: CASSSPGQGWYEQYF. Complete variable domain (other parts from reference TRBV7-8 and TRBJ2-7): GAGVSQSPRYKVAKRGQDVALRCDPISGHVSLFWYQQALGQGPEFLTYFQNEAQLDKSGLPSDRFFAERPEGSVSTLKIQRTQQEDSAVYLCASSSPGQGWYEQYFGPGTRLTVT.

This chain connects TRBV6-5 to TRBJ1-6; the D gene is possibly TRBD1 (5 bases). Germline values: CDR1 MNHEY, CDR2 SVGAGI. The V end was cut by 5 bases, the J end by 8 bases, with 16 bases between. The CDR3 extends over 15 amino acids. The CDR3 here is CASSPRGVLYSPLHF. DNA of the CDR3: TGTGCCAGCAGTCCACGGGGGGTTTTGTATTCACCCCTCCACTTT.

The V gene is TRBV2, the J gene TRBJ1-1; unclear D gene. The germline V and J ends were trimmed by 4 bases and 1 base, with 13 bases remaining between them. Looked up from germline, CDR1 is SNHLY and CDR2 is FYNNEI. This CDR3 has 15 residues. CDR3 sequence (DNA): TGTGCCAGCAGTGTCGTAGGAGCGGCGAACACTGAAGCTTTCTTT. As protein: CASSVVGAANTEAFF.

This sequence joins TRBV6-5 and TRBJ2-1, with a weak D call TRBD2 (6 bases). V dropped 8 bases and J dropped 7 bases, with 12 bases sitting between them. Germline loops: CDR1 MNHEY, CDR2 SVGAGI. This CDR3 spans 12 amino acids. CDR3 region: CASRSGSNEQFF. CDR3 DNA: TGTGCCAGCCGAAGCGGGTCTAATGAGCAGTTCTTC.

Worth noting for this clonotype: This may arise from a read error, as a much more abundant clone is one base away. This chain uses TRBV27 with TRBJ2-7; D is possibly TRBD1 or TRBD2 (5 bases each). CDR1 is MNHEY, CDR2 SMNVEV, per germline (reference sequence). The germline V and J ends were trimmed by 5 bases and 7 bases, with 18 bases remaining between them. The CDR3 contains 14 residues. DNA of the CDR3: TGTGCCAGCAGTCCTTACGGGACCAACAATGAGCAGTACTTC. Amino acids: CASSPYGTNNEQYF.

The V call is TRBV11-2, the J call TRBJ2-1; unclear D gene. Trimming left V 1 base short and J 9 bases short, with 7 bases between. Germline CDR1 SGHAT, CDR2 FQNNGV. The CDR3 is made up of 12 amino acids. The CDR3 spells CASSLGTGEQFF. The CDR3 DNA follows: TGTGCCAGCAGCTTAGGTACGGGTGAGCAGTTCTTC. Looking up the rest from reference TRBV11-2 and TRBJ2-1 gives the full variable domain: EAGVAQSPRYKIIEKRQSVAFWCNPISGHATLYWYQQILGQGPKLLIQFQNNGVVDDSQLPKDRFSAERLKGVDSTLKIQPAKLEDSAVYLCASSLGTGEQFFGPGTRLTVL.

The V call is TRBV4-3, the J call TRBJ2-7; D perhaps matches TRBD2 (5 bases). CDR3 length: 15 amino acids. CDR1 and CDR2 from the germline V gene are LGHNA and YSLEER. V gave up 3 bases and J gave up 2 bases, with 14 bases separating them. The CDR3 loop is CASSQVLGSAYEQYF. CDR3 coding DNA: TGCGCCAGCAGCCAGGTTTTAGGGAGCGCCTACGAGCAGTACTTC.